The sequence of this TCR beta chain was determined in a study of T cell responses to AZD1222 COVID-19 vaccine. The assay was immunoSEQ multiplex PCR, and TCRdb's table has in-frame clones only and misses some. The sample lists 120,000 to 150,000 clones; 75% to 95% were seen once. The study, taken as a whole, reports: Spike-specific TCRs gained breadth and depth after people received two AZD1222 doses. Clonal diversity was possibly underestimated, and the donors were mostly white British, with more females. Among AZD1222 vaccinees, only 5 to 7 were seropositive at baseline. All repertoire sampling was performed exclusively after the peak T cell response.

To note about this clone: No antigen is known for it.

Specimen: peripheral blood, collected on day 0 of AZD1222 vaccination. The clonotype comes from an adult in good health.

CDR3 amino acids: CASSLVITPRTDTEAFF. The CDR3 bases are TGTGCCAGCAGCTTAGTTATAACACCCCGGACGGACACTGAAGCTTTCTTT. The chain carries TRBV11-2 and TRBJ1-1; D gene unclear. Germline-derived CDR1 and CDR2 are SGHAT and FQNNGV. V lost 1 base and J lost 3, with 18 bases in between. CDR3 length: 17 residues.